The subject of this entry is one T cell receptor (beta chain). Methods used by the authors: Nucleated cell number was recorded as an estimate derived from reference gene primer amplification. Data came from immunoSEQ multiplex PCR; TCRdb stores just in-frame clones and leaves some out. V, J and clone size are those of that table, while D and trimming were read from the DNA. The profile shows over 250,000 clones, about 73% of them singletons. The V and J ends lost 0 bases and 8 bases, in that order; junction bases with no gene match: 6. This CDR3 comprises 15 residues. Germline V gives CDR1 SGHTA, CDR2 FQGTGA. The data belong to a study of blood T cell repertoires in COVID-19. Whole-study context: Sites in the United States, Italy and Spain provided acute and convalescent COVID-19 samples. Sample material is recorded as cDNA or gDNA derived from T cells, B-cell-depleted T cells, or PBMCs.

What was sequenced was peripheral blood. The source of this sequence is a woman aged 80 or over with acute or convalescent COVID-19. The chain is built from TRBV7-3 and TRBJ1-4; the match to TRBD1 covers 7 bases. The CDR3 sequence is CASSLTDRVGEKLFF. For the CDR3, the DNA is TGTGCCAGCAGCTTAACTGACAGGGTGGGAGAAAAACTGTTTTTT. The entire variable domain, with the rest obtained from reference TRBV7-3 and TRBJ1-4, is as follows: GAGVSQTPSNKVTEKGKYVELRCDPISGHTALYWYRQSLGQGPEFLIYFQGTGAADDSGLPNDRFFAVRPEGSVSTLKIQRTERGDSAVYLCASSLTDRVGEKLFFGSGTQLSVL.